A selection of T cell receptor beta chains follows, all from one sample in a study of blood T cells in healthy people across ages. TCRdb reprocessed the 5' RACE reads via MiXCR and lists one record per CDR3 protein. The sample lists hundreds of thousands of distinct CDR3 sequences, around 62% occurring once. The sample consisted of blood. Receptors were obtained from a man aged 30 to 39 in good health. CDR3s include the opening cysteine and the closing phenylalanine or tryptophan.

v_gene: TRBV10-3; j_gene: TRBJ2-5; len: 14; CDR3aa: CAISVEQAEETQYF
v_gene: TRBV6-6; j_gene: TRBJ2-5; len: 13; CDR3aa: CASSAAGRETQYF
v_gene: TRBV7-9; j_gene: TRBJ2-7; len: 13; CDR3aa: CASSLRLTYEQYF
v_gene: TRBV12-3/TRBV12-4; j_gene: TRBJ2-5; len: 14; CDR3aa: CASSLWQEKETQYF
v_gene: TRBV5-8; j_gene: TRBJ1-6; len: 14; CDR3aa: CASSLHTTASPLHF
v_gene: TRBV20-1; j_gene: TRBJ1-1; len: 15; CDR3aa: CSARVGGPMNTEAFF
v_gene: TRBV9; j_gene: TRBJ2-5; len: 14; CDR3aa: CASSVGSAEETQYF
v_gene: TRBV29-1; j_gene: TRBJ1-1; len: 14; CDR3aa: CSAPTGQIPTEAFF
v_gene: TRBV7-2; j_gene: TRBJ1-5; len: 17; CDR3aa: CASSARTGWDSNQPQHF
v_gene: TRBV4-3; j_gene: TRBJ1-4; len: 17; CDR3aa: CASSQGAGPATNEKLFF
v_gene: TRBV9; j_gene: TRBJ1-6; len: 14; CDR3aa: CASSGGTDSSPLHF
v_gene: TRBV20-1; j_gene: TRBJ1-5; len: 14; CDR3aa: CSAPWGQRNQPQHF
v_gene: TRBV15; j_gene: .; len: 15; CDR3aa: CATSPTPDREETQYF
v_gene: TRBV18; j_gene: TRBJ2-1; len: 14; CDR3aa: CASSPSRPNNEQFF
v_gene: TRBV4-1; j_gene: TRBJ2-1; len: 11; CDR3aa: CASSTLNEQFF
v_gene: TRBV21-1; j_gene: TRBJ2-6; len: 16; CDR3aa: CARPGGNNSGANVLTF
v_gene: TRBV11-2; j_gene: TRBJ2-3; len: 14; CDR3aa: CASSLARWADTQYF
v_gene: TRBV20-1; j_gene: TRBJ2-5; len: 13; CDR3aa: CSASSSYQETQYF
v_gene: TRBV3-1; j_gene: .; len: 12; CDR3aa: CASSRDLYEQYF
v_gene: TRBV29-1; j_gene: TRBJ2-3; len: 17; CDR3aa: CSAMTGGQTGSTDTQYF
v_gene: TRBV27; j_gene: TRBJ2-1; len: 14; CDR3aa: CASSPLAGVYEQFF
v_gene: TRBV20-1; j_gene: TRBJ1-2; len: 13; CDR3aa: CSAFTGGGGGYTF
v_gene: TRBV4-3; j_gene: TRBJ2-7; len: 16; CDR3aa: CASSQDFGQAPREQYF
v_gene: TRBV12-3/TRBV12-4; j_gene: TRBJ1-4; len: 15; CDR3aa: CASRGPGQGNEKLFF
v_gene: TRBV2; j_gene: TRBJ1-5; len: 13; CDR3aa: CASTGGTGQPQHF
v_gene: TRBV6-5; j_gene: TRBJ1-5; len: 14; CDR3aa: CASSPSISNQPQHF
v_gene: TRBV7-3; j_gene: TRBJ1-6; len: 12; CDR3aa: CASSFSGGPLHF
v_gene: TRBV15; j_gene: TRBJ2-7; len: 17; CDR3aa: CATSRDLRGTGAYGQYF
v_gene: TRBV4-3; j_gene: TRBJ1-5; len: 15; CDR3aa: CASSQDADLNQPQHF
v_gene: TRBV4-1; j_gene: TRBJ2-3; len: 16; CDR3aa: CASSQETPVVQDTQYF
v_gene: TRBV5-6; j_gene: TRBJ2-6; len: 15; CDR3aa: CASSLRDGGANVLTF
v_gene: TRBV9; j_gene: TRBJ2-3; len: 14; CDR3aa: CASSFGGDTDTQYF
v_gene: TRBV7-2; j_gene: TRBJ2-7; len: 14; CDR3aa: CASSSRRGSLEQYF
v_gene: TRBV20-1; j_gene: TRBJ2-7; len: 16; CDR3aa: CSAKTGLAGGTYEQYF
v_gene: TRBV6-4; j_gene: TRBJ2-1; len: 16; CDR3aa: CASSDSGGTSYNEQFF
v_gene: TRBV9; j_gene: TRBJ2-2; len: 14; CDR3aa: CASSVGPDTGELFF
v_gene: TRBV15; j_gene: TRBJ2-1; len: 16; CDR3aa: CATSRTSGESYNEQFF
v_gene: TRBV9; j_gene: TRBJ2-1; len: 12; CDR3aa: CASSVVTYEQFF
v_gene: TRBV7-2; j_gene: TRBJ2-1; len: 15; CDR3aa: CASSLGGGGYNEQFF
v_gene: TRBV6-1; j_gene: .; len: 19; CDR3aa: CASSLWTGGYSHHSGEQYF
v_gene: TRBV28; j_gene: TRBJ1-1; len: 16; CDR3aa: CASSLIPQGRSTEAFF
v_gene: TRBV10-3; j_gene: TRBJ1-4; len: 15; CDR3aa: CAISDNTGGNEKLFF
v_gene: TRBV6-2/TRBV6-3; j_gene: TRBJ1-2; len: 17; CDR3aa: CASSRAVAALRLHGYTF
v_gene: TRBV20-1; j_gene: .; len: 13; CDR3aa: CSARLGLDDIQYF
v_gene: TRBV9; j_gene: TRBJ1-2; len: 15; CDR3aa: CASSGRDGLSYGYTF
v_gene: TRBV27; j_gene: TRBJ2-7; len: 14; CDR3aa: CASSLRDGPYEQYF
v_gene: TRBV2; j_gene: TRBJ2-4; len: 14; CDR3aa: CASSEVLAKNIQYF
v_gene: TRBV30; j_gene: TRBJ2-7; len: 14; CDR3aa: CAWSAGEWDYEQYF